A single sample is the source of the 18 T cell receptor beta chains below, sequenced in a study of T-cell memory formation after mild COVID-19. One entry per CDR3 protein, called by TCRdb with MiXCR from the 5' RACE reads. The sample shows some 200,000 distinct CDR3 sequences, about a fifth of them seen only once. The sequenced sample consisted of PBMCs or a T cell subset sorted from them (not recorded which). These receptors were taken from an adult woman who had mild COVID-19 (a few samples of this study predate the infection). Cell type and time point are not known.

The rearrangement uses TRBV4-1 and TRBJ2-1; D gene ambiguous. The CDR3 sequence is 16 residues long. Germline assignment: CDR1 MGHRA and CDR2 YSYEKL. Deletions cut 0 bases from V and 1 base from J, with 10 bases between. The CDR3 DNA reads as TGCGCCAGCAGCCAAGATGGGCAGCCTTCCTACAATGAGCAGTTCTTC. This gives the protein CASSQDGQPSYNEQFF.

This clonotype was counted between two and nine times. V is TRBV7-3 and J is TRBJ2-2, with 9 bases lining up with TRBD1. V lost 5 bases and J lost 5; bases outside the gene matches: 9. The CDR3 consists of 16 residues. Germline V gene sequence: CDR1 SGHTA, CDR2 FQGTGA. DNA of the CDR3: TGTGCCAGCAGCCTCCCCCTACAGGGGGCTACCGGGGAGCTGTTTTTT. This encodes CASSLPLQGATGELFF.

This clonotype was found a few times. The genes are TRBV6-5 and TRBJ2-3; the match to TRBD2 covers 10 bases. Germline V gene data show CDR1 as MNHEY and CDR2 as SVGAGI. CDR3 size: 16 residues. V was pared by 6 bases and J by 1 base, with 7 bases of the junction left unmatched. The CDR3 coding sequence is TGTGCCAGCAGACCCTTAGCGGGGGGCCGCACAGATACGCAGTATTTT. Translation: CASRPLAGGRTDTQYF.

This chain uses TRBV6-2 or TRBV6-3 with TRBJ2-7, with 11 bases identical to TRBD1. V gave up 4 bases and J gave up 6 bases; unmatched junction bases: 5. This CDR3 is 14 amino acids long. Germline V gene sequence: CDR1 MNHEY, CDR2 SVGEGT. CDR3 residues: CASSFGTGGIEQYF. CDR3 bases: TGTGCCAGCAGTTTCGGGACAGGGGGAATCGAGCAGTACTTC.

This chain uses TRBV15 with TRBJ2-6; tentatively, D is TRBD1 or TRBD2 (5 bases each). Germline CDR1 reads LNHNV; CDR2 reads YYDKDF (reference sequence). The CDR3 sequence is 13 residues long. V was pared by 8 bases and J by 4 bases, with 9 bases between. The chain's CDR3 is CATGGTGANVLTF. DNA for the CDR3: TGTGCCACCGGGGGAACGGGGGCCAACGTCCTGACTTTC.

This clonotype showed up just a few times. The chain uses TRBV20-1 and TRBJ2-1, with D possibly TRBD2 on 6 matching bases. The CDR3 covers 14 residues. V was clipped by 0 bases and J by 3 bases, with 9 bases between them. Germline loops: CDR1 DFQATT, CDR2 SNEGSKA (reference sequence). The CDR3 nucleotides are TGCAGTGCTAGAGATCTCGGGGGCTACAATGAGCAGTTCTTC. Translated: CSARDLGGYNEQFF.

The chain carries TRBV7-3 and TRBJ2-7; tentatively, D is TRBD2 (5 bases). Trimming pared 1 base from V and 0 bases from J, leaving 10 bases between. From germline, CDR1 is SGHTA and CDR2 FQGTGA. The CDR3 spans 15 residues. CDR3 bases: TGTGCCAGCAGCTTAAATCTGGGGAGCTCCTACGAGCAGTACTTC. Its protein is CASSLNLGSSYEQYF. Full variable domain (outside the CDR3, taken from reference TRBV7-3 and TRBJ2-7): GAGVSQTPSNKVTEKGKYVELRCDPISGHTALYWYRQSLGQGPEFLIYFQGTGAADDSGLPNDRFFAVRPEGSVSTLKIQRTERGDSAVYLCASSLNLGSSYEQYFGPGTRLTVT.

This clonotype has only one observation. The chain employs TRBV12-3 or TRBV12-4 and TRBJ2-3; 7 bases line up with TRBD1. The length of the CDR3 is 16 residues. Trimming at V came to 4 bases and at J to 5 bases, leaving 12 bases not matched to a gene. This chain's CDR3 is CASSSPSDDRVDTQYF. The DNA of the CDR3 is TGTGCCAGCAGTTCTCCATCCGACGACAGGGTAGATACGCAGTATTTT.

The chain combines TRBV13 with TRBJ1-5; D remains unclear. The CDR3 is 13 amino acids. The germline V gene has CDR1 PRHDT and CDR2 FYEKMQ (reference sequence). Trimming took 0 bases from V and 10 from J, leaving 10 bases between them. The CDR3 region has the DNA TGTGCCAGCAGCTTAGGGGACTCTCGTCCCCAGCATTTT. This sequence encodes CASSLGDSRPQHF.

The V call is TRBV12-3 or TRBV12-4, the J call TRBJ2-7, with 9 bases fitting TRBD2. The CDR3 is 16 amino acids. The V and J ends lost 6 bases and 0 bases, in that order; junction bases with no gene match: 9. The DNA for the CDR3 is TGTGCCAGCAGCACCCAGACTAGCGGAGCCTCCTACGAGCAGTACTTC. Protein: CASSTQTSGASYEQYF.

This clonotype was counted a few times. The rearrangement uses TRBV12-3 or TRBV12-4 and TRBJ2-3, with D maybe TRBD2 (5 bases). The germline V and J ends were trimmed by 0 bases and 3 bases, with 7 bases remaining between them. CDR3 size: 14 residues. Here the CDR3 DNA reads TGTGCCAGCAGTTTAGCCGGGGAGACAGATACGCAGTATTTT. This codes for CASSLAGETDTQYF.

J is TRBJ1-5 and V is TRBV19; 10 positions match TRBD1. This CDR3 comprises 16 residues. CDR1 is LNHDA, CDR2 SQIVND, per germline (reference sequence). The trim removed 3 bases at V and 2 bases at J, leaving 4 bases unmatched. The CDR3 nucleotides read TGTGCCAGTAGTATTTTCGGGACAGGGGGCAATCAGCCCCAGCATTTT. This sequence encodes CASSIFGTGGNQPQHF.

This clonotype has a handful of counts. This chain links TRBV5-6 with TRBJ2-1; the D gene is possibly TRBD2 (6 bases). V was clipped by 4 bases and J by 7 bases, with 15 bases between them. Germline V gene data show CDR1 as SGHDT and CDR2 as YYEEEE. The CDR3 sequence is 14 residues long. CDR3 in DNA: TGTGCCAGCAGCCCACGGACTGGGGGGAATGAGCAGTTCTTC. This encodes CASSPRTGGNEQFF.

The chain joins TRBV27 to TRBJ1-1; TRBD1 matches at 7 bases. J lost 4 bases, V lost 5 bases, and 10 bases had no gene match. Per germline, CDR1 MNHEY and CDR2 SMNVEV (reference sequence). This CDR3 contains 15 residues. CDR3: CASSPSTGYGTEAFF. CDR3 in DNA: TGTGCCAGCAGTCCATCGACAGGGTACGGCACTGAAGCTTTCTTT.

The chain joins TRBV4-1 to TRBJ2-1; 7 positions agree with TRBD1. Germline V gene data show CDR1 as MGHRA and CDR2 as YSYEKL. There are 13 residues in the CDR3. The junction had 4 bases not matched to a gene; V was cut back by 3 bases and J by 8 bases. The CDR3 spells CASSHSQGDEQFF. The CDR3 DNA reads TGCGCCAGCAGCCACTCTCAGGGGGATGAGCAGTTCTTC.

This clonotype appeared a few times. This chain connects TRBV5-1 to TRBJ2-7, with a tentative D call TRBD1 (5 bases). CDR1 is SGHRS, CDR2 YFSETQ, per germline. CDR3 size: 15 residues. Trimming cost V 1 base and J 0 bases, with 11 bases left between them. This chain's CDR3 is CASSLFQGYSYEQYF. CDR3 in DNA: TGCGCCAGCAGCTTGTTTCAGGGCTACTCCTACGAGCAGTACTTC. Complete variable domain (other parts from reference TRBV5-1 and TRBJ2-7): KAGVTQTPRYLIKTRGQQVTLSCSPISGHRSVSWYQQTPGQGLQFLFEYFSETQRNKGNFPGRFSGRQFSNSRSEMNVSTLELGDSALYLCASSLFQGYSYEQYFGPGTRLTVT.

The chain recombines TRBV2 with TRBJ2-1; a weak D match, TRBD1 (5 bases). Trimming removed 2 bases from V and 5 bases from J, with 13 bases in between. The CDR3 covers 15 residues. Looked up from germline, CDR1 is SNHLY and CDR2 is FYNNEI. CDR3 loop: CASSENTGGHNEQFF. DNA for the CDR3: TGTGCCAGCAGTGAAAACACAGGCGGTCACAATGAGCAGTTCTTC.

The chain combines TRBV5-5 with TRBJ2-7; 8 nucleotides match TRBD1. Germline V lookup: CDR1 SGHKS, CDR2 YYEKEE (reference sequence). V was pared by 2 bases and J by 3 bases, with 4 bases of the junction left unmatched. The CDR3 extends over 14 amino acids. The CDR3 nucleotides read TGTGCCAGCAGCTTTGACAGGGGCTACTACGAGCAGTACTTC. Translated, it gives CASSFDRGYYEQYF. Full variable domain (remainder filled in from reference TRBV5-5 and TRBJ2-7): DAGVTQSPTHLIKTRGQQVTLRCSPISGHKSVSWYQQVLGQGPQFIFQYYEKEERGRGNFPDRFSARQFPNYSSELNVNALLLGDSALYLCASSFDRGYYEQYFGPGTRLTVT.